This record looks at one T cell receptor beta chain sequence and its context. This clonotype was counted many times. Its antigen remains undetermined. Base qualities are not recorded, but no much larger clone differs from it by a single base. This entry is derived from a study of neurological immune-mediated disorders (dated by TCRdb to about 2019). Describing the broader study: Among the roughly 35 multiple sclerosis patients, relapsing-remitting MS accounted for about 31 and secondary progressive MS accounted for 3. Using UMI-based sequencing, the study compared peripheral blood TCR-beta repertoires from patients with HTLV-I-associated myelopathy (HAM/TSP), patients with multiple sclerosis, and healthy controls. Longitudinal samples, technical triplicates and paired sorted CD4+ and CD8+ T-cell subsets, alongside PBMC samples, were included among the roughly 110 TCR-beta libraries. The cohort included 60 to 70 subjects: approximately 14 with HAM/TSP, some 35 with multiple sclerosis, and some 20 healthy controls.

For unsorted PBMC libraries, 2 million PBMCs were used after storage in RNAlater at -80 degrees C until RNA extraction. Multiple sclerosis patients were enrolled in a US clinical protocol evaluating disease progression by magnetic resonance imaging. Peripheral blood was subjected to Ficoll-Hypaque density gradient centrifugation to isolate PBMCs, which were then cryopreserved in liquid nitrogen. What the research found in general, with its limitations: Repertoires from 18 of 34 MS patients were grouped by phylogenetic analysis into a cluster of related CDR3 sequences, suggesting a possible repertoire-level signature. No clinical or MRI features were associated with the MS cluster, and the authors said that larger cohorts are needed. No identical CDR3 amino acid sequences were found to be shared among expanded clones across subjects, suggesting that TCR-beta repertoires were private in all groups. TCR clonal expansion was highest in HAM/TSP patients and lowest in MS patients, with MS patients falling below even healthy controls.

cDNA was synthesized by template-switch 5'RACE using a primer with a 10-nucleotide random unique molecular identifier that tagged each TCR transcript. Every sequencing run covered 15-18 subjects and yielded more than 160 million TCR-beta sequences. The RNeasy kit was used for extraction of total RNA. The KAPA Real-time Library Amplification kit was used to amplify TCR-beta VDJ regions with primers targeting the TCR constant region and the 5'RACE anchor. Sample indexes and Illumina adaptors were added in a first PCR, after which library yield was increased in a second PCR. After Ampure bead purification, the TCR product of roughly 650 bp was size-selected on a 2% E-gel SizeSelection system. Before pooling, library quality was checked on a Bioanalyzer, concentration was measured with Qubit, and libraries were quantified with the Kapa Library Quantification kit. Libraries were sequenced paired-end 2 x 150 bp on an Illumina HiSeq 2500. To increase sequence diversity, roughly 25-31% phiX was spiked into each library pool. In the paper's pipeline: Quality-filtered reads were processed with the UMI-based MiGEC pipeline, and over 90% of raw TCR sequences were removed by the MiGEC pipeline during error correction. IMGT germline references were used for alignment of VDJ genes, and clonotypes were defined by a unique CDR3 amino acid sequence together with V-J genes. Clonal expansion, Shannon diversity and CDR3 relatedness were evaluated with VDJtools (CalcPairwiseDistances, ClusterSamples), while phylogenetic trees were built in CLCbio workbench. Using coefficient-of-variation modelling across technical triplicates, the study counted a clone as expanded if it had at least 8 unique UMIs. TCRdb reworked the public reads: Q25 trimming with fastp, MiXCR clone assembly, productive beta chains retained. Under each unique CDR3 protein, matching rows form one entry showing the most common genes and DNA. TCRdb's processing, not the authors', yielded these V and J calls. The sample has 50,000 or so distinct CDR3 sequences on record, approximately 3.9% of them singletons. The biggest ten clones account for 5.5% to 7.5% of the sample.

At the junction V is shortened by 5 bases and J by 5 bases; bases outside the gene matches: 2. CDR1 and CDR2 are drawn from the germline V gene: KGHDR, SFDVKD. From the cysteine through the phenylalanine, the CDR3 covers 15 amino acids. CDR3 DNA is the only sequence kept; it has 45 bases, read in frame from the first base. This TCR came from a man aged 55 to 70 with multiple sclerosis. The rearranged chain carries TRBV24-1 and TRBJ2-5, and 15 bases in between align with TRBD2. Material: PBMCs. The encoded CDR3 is CATSGGTSGRETQYF. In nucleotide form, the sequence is TGTGCCACCAGTGGCGGGACTAGCGGGAGGGAGACCCAGTACTTC.